The rows below give T cell receptor beta chains drawn from one sample of a study of human T cells and chemical hapten exposure. One entry per CDR3 protein results from TCRdb running MiXCR on the RACE reads. In the table there are over 85,000 distinct CDR3 sequences, around 12% of which are singletons. Material: whole blood, obtained in connection with sensitization to the hapten diphenylcyclopropenone (DPC). These receptors all come from a woman aged 40 to 50 with alopecia areata. Some clones in this sample may be carry-over from other donors' samples. Both conserved end residues are part of each CDR3. The D gene is left open where the match is weak. The size field is filled for only some rows; it gives once, few, many or a size class.

d_gene	v_gene	j_gene	abundance	CDR3nt	CDR3aa
TRBD2	TRBV29-1	TRBJ2-1	many	TGCAGCGTACTAACTAGCGGGAGGTTCTACAATGAGCAGTTCTTC	CSVLTSGRFYNEQFF
TRBD1	TRBV6-1	TRBJ1-1	.	TGTGCCAGCAGTGAGGGGCCCCTAAACAGGGGTGTCACTGAAGCTTTCTTT	CASSEGPLNRGVTEAFF
TRBD2	TRBV3-1	TRBJ2-1	few	TGTGCCAGCAGCCTCCTAGCGGGTCCCTCCTACAATGAGCAGTTCTTC	CASSLLAGPSYNEQFF
.	TRBV30	TRBJ1-5	.	TGTGCCTGGAGTCAGGGTAGCAATCAGCCCCAGCATTTT	CAWSQGSNQPQHF
.	TRBV5-1	TRBJ2-1	many	TGCGCCAGCAGCTTGGTTTTGAATGAGCAGTTCTTC	CASSLVLNEQFF
TRBD1	TRBV18	TRBJ1-3	many	TGTGCCAGCTCACCACCGGTTGGACAGGGAGCCGGAAACACCATATATTTT	CASSPPVGQGAGNTIYF
.	TRBV7-3	TRBJ1-1	.	TGTGCCAGCAGCCCGGGGGGCGGTAGCAGTGAAGCTTTCTTT	CASSPGGGSSEAFF
.	TRBV2	TRBJ2-7	few	TGTGCCAGCACCTACAGCGAAGTTATGTACTTC	CASTYSEVMYF
.	TRBV20-1	TRBJ2-6	.	TGCAGTGCCCCCAGCCCGGGGACAGGGGCCAACGTCCTGACTTTC	CSAPSPGTGANVLTF
.	TRBV7-3	TRBJ1-5	.	TGTGCCAGCAGCTTAAACAATCAGCCCCAGCATTTT	CASSLNNQPQHF
.	TRBV4-2	TRBJ2-7	.	TGTGCCAGCAGCCATGGACTATCCTACGAGCAGTACTTC	CASSHGLSYEQYF
.	TRBV6-2/TRBV6-3	TRBJ2-6	.	TGTGCCAGCAGTTACGCAGGGTTCGCTGGGGCCAACGTCCTGACTTTC	CASSYAGFAGANVLTF
.	TRBV20-1	TRBJ1-5	many	TGCAGTGCTGGGCAGGGAAGACAGCCCCAGCATTTT	CSAGQGRQPQHF
.	TRBV7-6	TRBJ1-6	few	TGTGCCAGCAGCCGATGGGGGGCCGGGAATAATTCACCCCTCCACTTT	CASSRWGAGNNSPLHF
TRBD1	TRBV7-3	TRBJ2-4	.	TGTGCCAGCAGCTCCGCGACAGGGTCAAACATTCAGTACTTC	CASSSATGSNIQYF
TRBD1	TRBV5-5	TRBJ2-3	.	TGTGCCAGCAGCTTGAGATACAGGGGGAGCACAGATACGCAGTATTTT	CASSLRYRGSTDTQYF
TRBD2	TRBV7-8	TRBJ2-3	many	TGTGCCAGCAGCTCCTCCCGACTAGCGGGTTTTTCGGATACGCAGTATTTT	CASSSSRLAGFSDTQYF
.	TRBV29-1	TRBJ2-1	.	TGCAGCGTTGTGGGGGGGCTAGCCCACAGGCAGAATGAGCAGTTCTTC	CSVVGGLAHRQNEQFF
.	TRBV28	TRBJ2-7	.	TGTGCCAGCAGTGGAGGTCCGTACGAGCAGTACTTC	CASSGGPYEQYF
.	TRBV5-1	TRBJ1-1	many	TGCGCCAGCAGCGAGGACAGCCTCATGAACACTGAAGCTTTCTTT	CASSEDSLMNTEAFF
.	TRBV5-1	TRBJ1-6	.	TGCGCCAGCAGCTTGATAGGGGGAGATTATAATTCACCCCTCCACTTT	CASSLIGGDYNSPLHF
.	TRBV28	TRBJ1-1	few	TGTGCCACGGGGGTTGTCGGGATCACTGAAGCTTTCTTT	CATGVVGITEAFF
.	TRBV27	TRBJ2-1	few	TGTGCCAGCAGTTTAGGGGCTCTATACAATGAGCAGTTCTTC	CASSLGALYNEQFF
.	TRBV5-5	TRBJ1-4	few	TGTGCCAGCAGCTTGACCAGACGTAATGAAAAACTGTTTTTT	CASSLTRRNEKLFF
TRBD1	TRBV7-8	TRBJ1-5	many	TGTGCCAGCAGTCACGAGGGGGCTCAGCCCCAGCATTTT	CASSHEGAQPQHF
TRBD1	TRBV12-3/TRBV12-4	TRBJ1-6	few	TGTGCCAGCAGTGCCCGGACAGGGGCAACCAATTCACCCCTCCACTTT	CASSARTGATNSPLHF
TRBD2	TRBV14	TRBJ2-5	few	TGTGCCAGCGGGAGGGGAGGCCCCCGAGAGACCCAGTACTTC	CASGRGGPRETQYF
TRBD2	TRBV5-5	TRBJ2-7	.	TGTGCCAGCAGCCCCAACGGACTAGCGGCCTTGTACTACGAGCAGTACTTC	CASSPNGLAALYYEQYF
.	TRBV5-4	TRBJ1-2	few	TGTGCCAGCAGCTTGGGGGGACCGACGGGCGGCTACACCTTC	CASSLGGPTGGYTF
.	TRBV20-1	TRBJ1-1	.	TGCAGTGCCTTGCGACTGACACGGGGAGAAGCTTTCTTT	CSALRLTRGEAFF
TRBD2	TRBV18	TRBJ2-7	few	TGTGCCAGCTCCCTAGCGGGAGATAGCGAGCAGTACTTC	CASSLAGDSEQYF
.	TRBV5-6	TRBJ1-5	few	TGTGCCAGCAGCTTCGGACCGGGGCAGCCCCAGCATTTT	CASSFGPGQPQHF
.	TRBV28	TRBJ2-7	many	TGTGCCAGCACATCGCCCGGGACTGCTACCTACGAGCAGTACTTC	CASTSPGTATYEQYF
.	TRBV12-3/TRBV12-4	TRBJ2-3	few	TGTGCCAGCAGTTTCGGGGCTAGCACAGATACGCAGTATTTT	CASSFGASTDTQYF
TRBD2	TRBV7-2	TRBJ2-7	few	TGTGCCAGCAGCTTGGACGGAAGAGGACTAGCGGGAGCCTACGAGCAGTACTTC	CASSLDGRGLAGAYEQYF
.	TRBV11-2	TRBJ1-4	few	TGTGCCAGCAGCTTACCAGGGCTTGGGGAAAAACTGTTTTTT	CASSLPGLGEKLFF
.	TRBV30	TRBJ1-5	many	TGTGCCTGGAGTGCACCCCAGGGGAATCAGCCCCAGCATTTT	CAWSAPQGNQPQHF
TRBD1	TRBV9	TRBJ2-5	.	TGTGCCAGCAGCGGGGACAGGGGAGAGACCCAGTACTTC	CASSGDRGETQYF
.	TRBV28	TRBJ1-5	many	TGTGCCAGCACTACGGGGTGGAATCAGCCCCAGCATTTT	CASTTGWNQPQHF
.	TRBV20-1	TRBJ2-7	few	TGCAGTGGAGCGGCTGAAACCTACGAGCAGTACTTC	CSGAAETYEQYF
TRBD1	TRBV28	TRBJ1-2	few	TGTGCCAGCAGTTTAGCGGGACAGGTTTCCTATGGCTACACCTTC	CASSLAGQVSYGYTF
.	TRBV7-8	TRBJ2-5	many	TGTGCCAGCAGCCGCGCCAGGTCCCTGGGTGCTGAGACCCAGTACTTC	CASSRARSLGAETQYF